A selection of T cell receptor beta chains follows, all from one sample in a study of blood T cell repertoires in COVID-19. Profiling relied on immunoSEQ multiplex PCR, and the TCRdb table lists in-frame clones only, not all of them. The data show nearly 300,000 clones, with about nine tenths seen just once and less than 3% held by the top ten. The sequenced sample was PBMCs or T cells enriched from blood (not recorded which). These receptors all come from a woman aged 45-59 years who had been exposed to COVID-19. The CDR3 runs from the conserved cysteine through the conserved F or W. The D gene is left open where the match is weak. Size is omitted from some rows. Given values are once, few, many or a class for expanded clones.

j_call	v_call	d_call	clone_size	cdr3_nt	cdr3_aa
TRBJ2-5	TRBV24-1	TRBD1	few	TGTGCCACCAGTGGTAGGACAGGGGCTGGGGAGACCCAGTACTTC	CATSGRTGAGETQYF
TRBJ1-2	TRBV2	TRBD1	-	TGTGCCAGCAGTACACAAGGACAGGGGGAACGGGATGGCTACACCTTC	CASSTQGQGERDGYTF
TRBJ2-1	TRBV19	-	-	TGTGCCAGTAGTATAGATCACGCGGGTGAGCAGTTCTTC	CASSIDHAGEQFF
TRBJ1-4	TRBV14	-	once	TGTGCCAGCAGCCCCTGGACGGGAAATGAAAAACTGTTTTTT	CASSPWTGNEKLFF
TRBJ2-5	TRBV7-2	-	-	TGTGCCAGCAGCCCAATGGGGCAGTGGGAGACCCAGTACTTC	CASSPMGQWETQYF
TRBJ1-1	TRBV6-1	-	few	TGTGCCAGCAGTGAAGATGGAGTTTTGAACACTGAAGCTTTCTTT	CASSEDGVLNTEAFF
TRBJ2-7	TRBV5-1	TRBD2	-	TGCGCCAGCAGCACCGGACTAGCGGGGGTTCGGAACGAGCAGTACTTC	CASSTGLAGVRNEQYF
TRBJ2-2	TRBV11-1	-	-	TGTGCCAGCAGCTTTCCCGGGTCCTGGGAGCTGTTTTTT	CASSFPGSWELFF
TRBJ2-1	TRBV27	TRBD2	-	TGTGCCAGCACCTCAGCGGGGCGGCATGAGCAGTTCTTC	CASTSAGRHEQFF
TRBJ1-2	TRBV7-2	-	-	TGTGCCAGCAGCTTAGAGTCAGCTAACTATGGCTACACCTTC	CASSLESANYGYTF
TRBJ1-5	TRBV30	-	-	TGTGCCTGGAGTGTGTCACTCAATCAGCCCCAGCATTTT	CAWSVSLNQPQHF
TRBJ1-1	TRBV6-5	TRBD1	-	TGTGCCAGCAGTAAACAGGACAGGGGCCCTGAAGCTTTCTTT	CASSKQDRGPEAFF